Shown below are 2 T cell receptor beta chains from a single sample sequenced in a study of cytomegalovirus exposure and HLA in healthy donors. It was with 60 Vbeta and 13 Jbeta primers that the PCR ran. Sequencing was performed with immunoSEQ multiplex PCR; in TCRdb, only in-frame clones are kept and a portion is missing. The table has around 130,000 clones, 77% seen once. Material for sequencing was PBMCs. Every receptor here comes from a man aged 18 to 29 in good health and CMV-seropositive.

The sample holds a few counts of this clone. The J gene is TRBJ1-5, the V gene TRBV27, with D possibly being TRBD1 (6 bases). The CDR3 contains 15 residues. Germline V gene data show CDR1 as MNHEY and CDR2 as SMNVEV (reference sequence). Trimming left V 3 bases short and J 0 bases short, with 9 bases between. The CDR3 DNA follows: TGTGCCAGCAGTTTTGCAGGGGCTAGCAATCAGCCCCAGCATTTT. It codes for CASSFAGASNQPQHF.

The gene calls are TRBV5-1 and TRBJ1-2; D might be TRBD1 (6 bases). Germline V CDR1 and CDR2: SGHRS, YFSETQ. V lost 0 bases and J lost 6, with 15 bases in between. This CDR3 comprises 15 residues. DNA for the CDR3: TGCGCCAGCAGCTTGGGCGGGGGGCCTATCGATGGCTACACCTTC. Protein sequence: CASSLGGGPIDGYTF.